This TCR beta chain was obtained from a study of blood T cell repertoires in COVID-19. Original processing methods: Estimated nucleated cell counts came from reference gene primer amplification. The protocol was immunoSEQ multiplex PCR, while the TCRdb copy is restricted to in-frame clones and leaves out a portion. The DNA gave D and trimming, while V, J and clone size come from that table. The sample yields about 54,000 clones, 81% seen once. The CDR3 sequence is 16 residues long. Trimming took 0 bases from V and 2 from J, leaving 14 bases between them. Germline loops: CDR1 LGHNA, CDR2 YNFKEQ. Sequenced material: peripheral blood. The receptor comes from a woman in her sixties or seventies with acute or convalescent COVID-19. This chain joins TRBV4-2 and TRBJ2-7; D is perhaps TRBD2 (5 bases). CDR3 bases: TGTGCCAGCAGCCAAGATGCAGGAGGCCTTCCCTACGAGCAGTACTTC. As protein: CASSQDAGGLPYEQYF.